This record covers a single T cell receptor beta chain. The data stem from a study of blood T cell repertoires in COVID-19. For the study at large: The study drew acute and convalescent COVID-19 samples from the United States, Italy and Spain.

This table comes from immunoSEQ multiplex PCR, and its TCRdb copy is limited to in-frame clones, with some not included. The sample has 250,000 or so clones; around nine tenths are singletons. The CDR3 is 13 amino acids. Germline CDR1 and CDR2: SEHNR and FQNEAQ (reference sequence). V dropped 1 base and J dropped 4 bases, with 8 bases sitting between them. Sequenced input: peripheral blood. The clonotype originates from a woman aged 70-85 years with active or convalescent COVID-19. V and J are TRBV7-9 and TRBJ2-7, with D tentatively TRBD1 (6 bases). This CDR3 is CASSLEQGYEQYF. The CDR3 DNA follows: TGTGCCAGCAGCTTAGAACAGGGTTACGAGCAGTACTTC.